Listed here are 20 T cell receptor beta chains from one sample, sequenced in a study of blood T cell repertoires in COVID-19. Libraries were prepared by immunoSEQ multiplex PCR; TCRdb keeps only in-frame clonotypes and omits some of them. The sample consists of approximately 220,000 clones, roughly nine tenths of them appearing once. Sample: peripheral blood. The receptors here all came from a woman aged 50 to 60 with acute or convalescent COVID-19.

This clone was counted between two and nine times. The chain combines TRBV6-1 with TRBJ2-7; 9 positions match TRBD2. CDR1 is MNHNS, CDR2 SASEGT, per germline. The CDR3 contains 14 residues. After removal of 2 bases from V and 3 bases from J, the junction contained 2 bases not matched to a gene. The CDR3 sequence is CASSESGRIYEQYF. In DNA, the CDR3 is TGTGCCAGCAGTGAAAGCGGGAGGATCTACGAGCAGTACTTC.

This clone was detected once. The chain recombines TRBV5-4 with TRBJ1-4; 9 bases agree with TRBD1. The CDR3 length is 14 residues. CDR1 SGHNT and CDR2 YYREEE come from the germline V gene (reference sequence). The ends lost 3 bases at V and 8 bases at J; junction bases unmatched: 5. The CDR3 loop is CASSSGTGLEKLFF. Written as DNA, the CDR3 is TGTGCCAGCAGCTCCGGGACAGGGTTGGAAAAACTGTTTTTT.

CDR3 coding DNA: TGCGCCAGCAGCTTCGGACTAGCGGACAGCTATGAGCAGTTCTTC. Protein sequence: CASSFGLADSYEQFF. The chain links TRBV5-1 to TRBJ2-1, with 10 bases identical to TRBD2. Germline V gene lookup returns CDR1 SGHRS and CDR2 YFSETQ. The CDR3 totals 15 residues. The junction had 7 bases not matched to a gene; V was cut back by 2 bases and J by 8 bases.

CDR3 coding DNA: TGTGCCAGCAGCCGGGACAGGGGCTCCTACGAGCAGTACTTC. As protein: CASSRDRGSYEQYF. This chain connects TRBV11-2 to TRBJ2-7, with TRBD1 matching 10 bases. Germline CDR1 and CDR2: SGHAT and FQNNGV. The CDR3 sequence is 14 residues long. The J segment lost 0 bases and the V segment lost 5 bases, leaving 1 base of the junction unmatched. Together with reference TRBV11-2 and TRBJ2-7, the CDR3 gives the full variable domain: EAGVAQSPRYKIIEKRQSVAFWCNPISGHATLYWYQQILGQGPKLLIQFQNNGVVDDSQLPKDRFSAERLKGVDSTLKIQPAKLEDSAVYLCASSRDRGSYEQYFGPGTRLTVT.

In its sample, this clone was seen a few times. CDR3 protein: CASSPTEIMNTEAFF. The CDR3 DNA reads as TGTGCCAGCTCACCGACAGAAATCATGAACACTGAAGCTTTCTTT. The J gene is TRBJ1-1, the V gene TRBV18; D is possibly TRBD1 (5 bases). CDR3 length: 15 residues. Per germline, CDR1 KGHSH and CDR2 LQKENI. V was trimmed by 3 bases and J by 0 bases, leaving 11 bases between them.

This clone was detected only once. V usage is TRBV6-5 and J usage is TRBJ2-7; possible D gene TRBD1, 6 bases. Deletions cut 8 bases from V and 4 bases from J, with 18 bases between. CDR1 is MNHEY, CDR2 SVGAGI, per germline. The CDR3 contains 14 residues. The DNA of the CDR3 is TGTGCCAGCCTTAAAACCGGGACACGGTACGAGCAGTACTTC. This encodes CASLKTGTRYEQYF.

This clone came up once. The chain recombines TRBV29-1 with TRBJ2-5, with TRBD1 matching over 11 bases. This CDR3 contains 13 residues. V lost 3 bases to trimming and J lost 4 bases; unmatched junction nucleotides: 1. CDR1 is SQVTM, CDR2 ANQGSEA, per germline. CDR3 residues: CSVEGTGGETQYF. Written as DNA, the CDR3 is TGCAGCGTTGAGGGGACAGGGGGAGAGACCCAGTACTTC.

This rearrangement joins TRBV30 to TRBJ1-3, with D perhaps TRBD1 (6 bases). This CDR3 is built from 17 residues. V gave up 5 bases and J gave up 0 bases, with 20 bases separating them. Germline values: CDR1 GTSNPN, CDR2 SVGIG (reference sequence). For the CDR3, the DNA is TGTGCCTGGGCCGGCGGTGTCAGGGGATTCTCTGGAAACACCATATATTTT. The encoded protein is CAWAGGVRGFSGNTIYF.

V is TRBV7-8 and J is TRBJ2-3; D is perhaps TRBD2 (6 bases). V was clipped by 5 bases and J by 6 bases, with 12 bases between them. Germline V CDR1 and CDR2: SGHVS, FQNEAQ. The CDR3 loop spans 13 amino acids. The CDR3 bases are TGTGCCAGCAGCAAGCAGCTAGCGGATACGCAGTATTTT. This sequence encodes CASSKQLADTQYF.

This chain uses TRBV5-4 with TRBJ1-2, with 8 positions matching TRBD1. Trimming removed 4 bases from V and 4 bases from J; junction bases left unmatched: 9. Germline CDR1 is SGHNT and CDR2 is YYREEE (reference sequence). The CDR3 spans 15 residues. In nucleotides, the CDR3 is TGTGCCAGCAGCGCTTTGACAGGGGTGACCTATGGCTACACCTTC. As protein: CASSALTGVTYGYTF. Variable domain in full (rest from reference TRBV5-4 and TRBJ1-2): ETGVTQSPTHLIKTRGQQVTLRCSSQSGHNTVSWYQQALGQGPQFIFQYYREEENGRGNFPPRFSGLQFPNYSSELNVNALELDDSALYLCASSALTGVTYGYTFGSGTRLTVV.

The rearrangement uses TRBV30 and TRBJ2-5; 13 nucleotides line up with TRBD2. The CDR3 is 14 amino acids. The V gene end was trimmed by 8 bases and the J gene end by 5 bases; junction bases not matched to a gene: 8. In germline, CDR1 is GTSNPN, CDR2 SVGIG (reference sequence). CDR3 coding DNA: TGTGCCGGAAAACTAGCGGGGGGGCCTGAGACCCAGTACTTC. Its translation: CAGKLAGGPETQYF.

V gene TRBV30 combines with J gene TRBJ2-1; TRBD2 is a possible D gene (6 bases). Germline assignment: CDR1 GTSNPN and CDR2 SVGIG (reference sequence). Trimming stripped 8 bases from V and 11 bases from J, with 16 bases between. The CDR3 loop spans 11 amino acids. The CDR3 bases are TGTGCCCACAGTTGGGACTCTAAGCAGTTCTTC. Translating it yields CAHSWDSKQFF.

This chain's CDR3 is CASSYAGTGAEKLFF. DNA of the CDR3: TGTGCCAGCAGTTACGCCGGGACAGGGGCCGAAAAACTGTTTTTT. This rearrangement joins TRBV6-5 to TRBJ1-4; 10 nucleotides align to TRBD1. The CDR3 is 15 amino acids. CDR1 MNHEY and CDR2 SVGAGI come from the germline V gene. V shed 2 bases, J shed 8 bases, and the junction held 5 bases outside the gene matches.

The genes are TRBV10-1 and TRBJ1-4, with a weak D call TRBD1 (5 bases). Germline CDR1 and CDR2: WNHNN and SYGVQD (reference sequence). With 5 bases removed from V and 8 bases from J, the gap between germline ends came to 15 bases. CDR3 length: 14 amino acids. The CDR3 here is CASSQGGVGEKLFF. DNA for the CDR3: TGCGCCAGCAGTCAAGGAGGGGTTGGAGAAAAACTGTTTTTT.

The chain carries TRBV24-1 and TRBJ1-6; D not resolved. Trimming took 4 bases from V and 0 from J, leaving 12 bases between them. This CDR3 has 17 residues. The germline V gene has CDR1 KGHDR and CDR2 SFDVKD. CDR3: CATSERVEGSYNSPLHF. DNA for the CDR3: TGTGCCACCAGTGAAAGGGTGGAGGGCTCCTATAATTCACCCCTCCACTTT.

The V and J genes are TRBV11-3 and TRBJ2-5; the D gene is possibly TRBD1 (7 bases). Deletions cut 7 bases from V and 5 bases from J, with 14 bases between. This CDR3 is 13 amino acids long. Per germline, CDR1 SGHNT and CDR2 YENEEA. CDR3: CASTRGAEETQYF. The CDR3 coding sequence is TGTGCCAGCACCAGGGGGGCTGAGGAGACCCAGTACTTC.

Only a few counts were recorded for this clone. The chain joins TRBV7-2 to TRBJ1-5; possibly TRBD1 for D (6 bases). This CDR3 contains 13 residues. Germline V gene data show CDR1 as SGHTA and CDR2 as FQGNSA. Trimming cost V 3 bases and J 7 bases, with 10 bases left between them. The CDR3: CASSFSTGQPQHF. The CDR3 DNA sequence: TGTGCCAGCAGCTTTTCGACAGGACAGCCCCAGCATTTT.

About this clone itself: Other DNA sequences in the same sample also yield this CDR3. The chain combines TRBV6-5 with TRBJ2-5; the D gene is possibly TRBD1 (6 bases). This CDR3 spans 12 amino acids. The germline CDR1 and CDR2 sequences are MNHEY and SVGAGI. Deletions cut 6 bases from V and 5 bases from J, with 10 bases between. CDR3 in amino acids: CASSSDRETQYF. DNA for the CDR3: TGTGCCAGCAGCTCCGACAGGGAGACCCAGTACTTC.

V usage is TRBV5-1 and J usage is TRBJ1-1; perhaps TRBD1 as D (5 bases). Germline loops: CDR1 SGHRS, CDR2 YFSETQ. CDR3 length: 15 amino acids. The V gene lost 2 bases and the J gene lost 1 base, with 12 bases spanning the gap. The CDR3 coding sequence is TGCGCCAGCAGCTTAATAGGCGGGGGGAACACTGAAGCTTTCTTT. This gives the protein CASSLIGGGNTEAFF.

CDR3 nucleotide sequence: TGTGCCAGTAGAGAAACAGGGGCTGGAAACACCATATATTTT. Translation gives CASRETGAGNTIYF. The chain has TRBV19 and TRBJ1-3; 7 bases agree with TRBD1. CDR3 length equals 14 residues. Germline-derived CDR1 and CDR2 are LNHDA and SQIVND (reference sequence). The trim removed 6 bases at V and 2 bases at J, leaving 4 bases unmatched.